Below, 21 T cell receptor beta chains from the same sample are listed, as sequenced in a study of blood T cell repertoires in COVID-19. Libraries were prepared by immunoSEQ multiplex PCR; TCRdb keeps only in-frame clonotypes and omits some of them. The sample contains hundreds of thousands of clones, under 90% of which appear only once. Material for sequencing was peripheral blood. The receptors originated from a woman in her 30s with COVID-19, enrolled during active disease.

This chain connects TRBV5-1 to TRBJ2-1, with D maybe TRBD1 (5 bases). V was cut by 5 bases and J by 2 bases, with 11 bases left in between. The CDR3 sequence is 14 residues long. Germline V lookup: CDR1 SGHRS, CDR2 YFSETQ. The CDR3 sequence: CASSNRTTYNEQFF. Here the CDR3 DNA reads TGCGCCAGCAGTAACCGGACAACCTACAATGAGCAGTTCTTC.

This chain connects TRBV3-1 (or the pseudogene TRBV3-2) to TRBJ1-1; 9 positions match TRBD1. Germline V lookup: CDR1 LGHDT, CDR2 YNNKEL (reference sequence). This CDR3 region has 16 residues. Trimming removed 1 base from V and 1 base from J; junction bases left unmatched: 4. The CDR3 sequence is CASSQAGGQGNTEAFF. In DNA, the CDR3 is TGTGCCAGCAGCCAAGCGGGGGGACAGGGGAACACTGAAGCTTTCTTT.

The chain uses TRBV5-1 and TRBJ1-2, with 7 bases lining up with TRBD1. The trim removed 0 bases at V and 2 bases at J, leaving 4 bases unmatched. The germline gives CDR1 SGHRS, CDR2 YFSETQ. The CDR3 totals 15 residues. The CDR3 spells CASSLVQGVNYGYTF. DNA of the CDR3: TGCGCCAGCAGCTTGGTGCAGGGGGTAAACTATGGCTACACCTTC.

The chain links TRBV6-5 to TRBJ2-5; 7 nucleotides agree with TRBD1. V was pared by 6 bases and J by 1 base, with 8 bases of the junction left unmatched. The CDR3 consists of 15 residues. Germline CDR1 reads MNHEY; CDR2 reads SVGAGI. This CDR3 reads CASRRQGRVQETQYF. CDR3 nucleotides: TGTGCCAGCAGACGACAGGGTCGAGTCCAAGAGACCCAGTACTTC.

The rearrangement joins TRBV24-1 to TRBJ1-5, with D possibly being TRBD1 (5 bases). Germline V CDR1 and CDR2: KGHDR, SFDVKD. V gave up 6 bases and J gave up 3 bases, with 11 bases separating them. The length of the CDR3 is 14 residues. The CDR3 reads CATSPGYDNQPQHF. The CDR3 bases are TGTGCCACCAGTCCAGGGTATGACAATCAGCCCCAGCATTTT.

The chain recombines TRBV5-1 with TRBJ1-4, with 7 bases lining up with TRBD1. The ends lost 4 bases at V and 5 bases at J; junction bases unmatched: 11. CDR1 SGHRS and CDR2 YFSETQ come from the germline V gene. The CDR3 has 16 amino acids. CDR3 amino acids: CASSPSTSTGNEKLFF. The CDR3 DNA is TGCGCCAGCAGCCCATCTACCTCGACAGGGAATGAAAAACTGTTTTTT.

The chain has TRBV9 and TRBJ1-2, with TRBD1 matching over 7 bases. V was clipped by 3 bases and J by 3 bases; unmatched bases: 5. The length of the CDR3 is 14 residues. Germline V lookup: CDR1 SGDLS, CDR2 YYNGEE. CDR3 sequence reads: CASSGTGAHYGYTF. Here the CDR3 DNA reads TGTGCCAGCAGCGGAACAGGGGCTCACTATGGCTACACCTTC. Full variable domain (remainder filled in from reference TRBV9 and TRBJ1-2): DSGVTQTPKHLITATGQRVTLRCSPRSGDLSVYWYQQSLDQGLQFLIQYYNGEERAKGNILERFSAQQFPDLHSELNLSSLELGDSALYFCASSGTGAHYGYTFGSGTRLTVV.

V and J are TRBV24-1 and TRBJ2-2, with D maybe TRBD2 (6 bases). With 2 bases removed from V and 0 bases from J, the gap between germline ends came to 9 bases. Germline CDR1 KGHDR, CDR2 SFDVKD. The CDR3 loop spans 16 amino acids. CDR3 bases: TGTGCCACCAGTGATTGGGAGGCCCCGAACACCGGGGAGCTGTTTTTT. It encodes CATSDWEAPNTGELFF.

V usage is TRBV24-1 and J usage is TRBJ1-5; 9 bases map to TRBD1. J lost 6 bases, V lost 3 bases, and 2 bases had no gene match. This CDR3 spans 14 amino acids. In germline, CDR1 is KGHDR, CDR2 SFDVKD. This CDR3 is CATSDDRGSQPQHF. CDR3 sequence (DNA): TGTGCCACCAGTGATGACAGGGGGAGTCAGCCCCAGCATTTT.

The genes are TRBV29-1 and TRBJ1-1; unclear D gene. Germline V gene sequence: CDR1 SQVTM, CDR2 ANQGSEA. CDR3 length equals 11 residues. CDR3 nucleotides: TGCGTGGGAGGTCGAGGCACTGAAGCTTTCTTT. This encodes CVGGRGTEAFF.

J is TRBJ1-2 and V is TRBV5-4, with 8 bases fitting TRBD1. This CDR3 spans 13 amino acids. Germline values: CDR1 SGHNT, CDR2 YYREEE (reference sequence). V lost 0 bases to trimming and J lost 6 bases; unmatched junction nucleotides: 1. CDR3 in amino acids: CASSLAGGDGYTF. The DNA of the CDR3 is TGTGCCAGCAGCTTGGCAGGGGGCGATGGCTACACCTTC.

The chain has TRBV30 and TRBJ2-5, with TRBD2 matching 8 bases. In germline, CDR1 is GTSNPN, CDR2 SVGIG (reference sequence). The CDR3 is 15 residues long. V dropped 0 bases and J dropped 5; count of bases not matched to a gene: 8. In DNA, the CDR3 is TGTGCCTGGAGTGTACGGGGGGGGCGCGGGGAGACCCAGTACTTC. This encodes CAWSVRGGRGETQYF.

This CDR3 reads CASSYPGDSPLHF. The CDR3 coding sequence is TGTGCCAGCAGTTACCCAGGGGATTCACCCCTCCACTTT. The chain couples TRBV27 to TRBJ1-6, with D perhaps TRBD1 (6 bases). V was trimmed by 4 bases and J by 8 bases, leaving 9 bases between them. CDR1 is MNHEY, CDR2 SMNVEV, per germline (reference sequence). CDR3 size: 13 residues.

The CDR3 DNA reads TGTGCCAGCAGACCCCGACAGGGGGTGAACACTGAAGCTTTCTTT. Translating it yields CASRPRQGVNTEAFF. This chain links TRBV2 with TRBJ1-1; TRBD1 aligns across 9 bases. The CDR3 length is 15 residues. Germline lookup yields CDR1 SNHLY and CDR2 FYNNEI. V shed 6 bases and J 0 bases; nucleotides not matched to a gene: 5.

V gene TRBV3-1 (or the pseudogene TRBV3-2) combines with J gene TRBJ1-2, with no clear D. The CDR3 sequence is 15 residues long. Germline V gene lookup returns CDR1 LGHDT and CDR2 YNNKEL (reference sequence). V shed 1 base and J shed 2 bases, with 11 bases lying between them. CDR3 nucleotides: TGTGCCAGCAGCCAAGTCTTCAGAAGAAACTATGGCTACACCTTC. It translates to CASSQVFRRNYGYTF.

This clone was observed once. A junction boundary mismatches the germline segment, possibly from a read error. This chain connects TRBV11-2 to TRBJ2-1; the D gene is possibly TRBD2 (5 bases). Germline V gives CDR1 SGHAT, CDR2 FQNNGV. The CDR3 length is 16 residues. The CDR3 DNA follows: TGTGCCAGCAGCCTCAGACTAACTATTAGCTTTTCGAACATGGTCTTC. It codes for CASSLRLTISFSNMVF.

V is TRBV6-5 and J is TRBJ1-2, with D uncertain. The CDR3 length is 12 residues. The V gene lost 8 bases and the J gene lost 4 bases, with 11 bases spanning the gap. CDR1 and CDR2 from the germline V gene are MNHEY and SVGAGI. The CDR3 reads CASARDTYGYTF. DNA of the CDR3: TGTGCCAGCGCACGGGATACCTATGGCTACACCTTC.

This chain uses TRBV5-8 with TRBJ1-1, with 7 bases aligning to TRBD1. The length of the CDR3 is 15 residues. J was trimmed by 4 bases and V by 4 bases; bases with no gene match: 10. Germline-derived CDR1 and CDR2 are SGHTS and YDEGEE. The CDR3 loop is CASSLFHTGATEAFF. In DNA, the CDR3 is TGTGCCAGCAGCCTTTTTCATACAGGGGCCACTGAAGCTTTCTTT. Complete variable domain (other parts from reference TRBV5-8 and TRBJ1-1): EAGVTQSPTHLIKTRGQQATLRCSPISGHTSVYWYQQALGLGLQFLLWYDEGEERNRGNFPPRFSGRQFPNYSSELNVNALELEDSALYLCASSLFHTGATEAFFGQGTRLTVV.

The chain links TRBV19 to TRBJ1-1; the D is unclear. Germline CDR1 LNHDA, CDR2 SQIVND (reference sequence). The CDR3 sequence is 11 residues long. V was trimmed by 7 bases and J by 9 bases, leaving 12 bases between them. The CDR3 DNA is TGTGCCAGTAATACGGGGAAACAAGCTTTCTTT. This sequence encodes CASNTGKQAFF.

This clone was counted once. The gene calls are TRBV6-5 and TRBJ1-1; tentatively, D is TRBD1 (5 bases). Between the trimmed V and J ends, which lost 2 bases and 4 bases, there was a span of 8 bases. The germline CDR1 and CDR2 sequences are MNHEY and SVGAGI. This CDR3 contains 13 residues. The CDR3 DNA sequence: TGTGCCAGCAGTTACAGGGGAACCACTGAAGCTTTCTTT. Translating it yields CASSYRGTTEAFF.

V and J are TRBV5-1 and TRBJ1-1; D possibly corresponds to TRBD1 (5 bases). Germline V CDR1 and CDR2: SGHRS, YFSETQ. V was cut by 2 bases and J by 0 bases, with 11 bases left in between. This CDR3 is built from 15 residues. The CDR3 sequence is CASSLGVTMNTEAFF. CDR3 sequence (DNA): TGCGCCAGCAGCTTAGGGGTTACCATGAACACTGAAGCTTTCTTT.